This entry lists 8 T cell receptor beta chains sequenced from one sample in a study of T cells in Graves' hyperthyroidism and ophthalmopathy. Amplification yielded TCR beta CDR3 regions, with RNA transcripts as the source. The HTBI primer set served for first-round RT-PCR of the TCR CDR3. From the multiplex PCR reads, TCRdb called clonotypes with MiXCR, one entry per CDR3 protein. The sample has around 190,000 distinct CDR3 sequences; 17% are singletons. Sequences were obtained from blood. The receptors come from a woman in her 50s with Graves' hyperthyroidism.

This clonotype was seen only a few times. The CDR3 sequence is CASSMGGARGYEQYF. The CDR3 DNA reads as TGTGCCAGTAGTATGGGGGGGGCGAGGGGCTACGAGCAGTACTTC. The V and J genes are TRBV19 and TRBJ2-7; maybe TRBD2 (7 bases). Germline V gives CDR1 LNHDA, CDR2 SQIVND (reference sequence). Trimming removed 3 bases from V and 3 bases from J, with 15 bases in between. CDR3 length: 15 amino acids.

This clonotype came up a few times. The chain has TRBV12-3 or TRBV12-4 and TRBJ1-4, with a possible D match to TRBD1 (5 bases). The CDR3 has 14 residues. V was pared by 2 bases and J by 4 bases, with 8 bases between. CDR3 in DNA: TGTGCCAGCAGTTTACGGGGCGGTAATGAAAAACTGTTTTTT. Residues: CASSLRGGNEKLFF.

The sample holds a few counts of this clonotype. CDR3 region: CASSVDERPYEQYF. CDR3 nucleotide sequence: TGTGCCAGCAGCGTAGATGAGCGCCCTTACGAGCAGTACTTC. The chain combines TRBV9 with TRBJ2-7; the D is unclear. There are 14 residues in the CDR3. Germline CDR1 reads SGDLS; CDR2 reads YYNGEE. Trimming stripped 0 bases from V and 4 bases from J, with 11 bases between. The entire variable domain, with the rest obtained from reference TRBV9 and TRBJ2-7, is as follows: DSGVTQTPKHLITATGQRVTLRCSPRSGDLSVYWYQQSLDQGLQFLIQYYNGEERAKGNILERFSAQQFPDLHSELNLSSLELGDSALYFCASSVDERPYEQYFGPGTRLTVT.

This clonotype was picked up a small number of times. The rearrangement links TRBV7-3 to TRBJ2-3; 10 bases agree with TRBD2. The V segment lost 5 bases and the J segment 1 base; nucleotides outside the gene matches: 6. The CDR3 is 16 amino acids. Per germline, CDR1 SGHTA and CDR2 FQGTGA. CDR3: CASSPGTSVRTDTQYF. CDR3 DNA: TGTGCCAGCAGCCCAGGGACTAGCGTACGCACAGATACGCAGTATTTT.

This clonotype turned up a few times. Here the CDR3 reads CASSFLGNYEQYF. CDR3 DNA: TGTGCCAGCAGTTTCTTGGGAAACTACGAGCAGTACTTC. The chain couples TRBV12-3 or TRBV12-4 to TRBJ2-7; D gene unclear. Trimming left V 3 bases short and J 3 bases short, with 9 bases between. The CDR3 contains 13 residues.

This chain connects TRBV28 to TRBJ1-2; D possibly corresponds to TRBD1 (6 bases). In germline, CDR1 is MDHEN, CDR2 SYDVKM. The CDR3 has 13 amino acids. V was shortened by 3 bases and J by 9 bases, with 14 bases between the two germline ends. For the CDR3, the DNA is TGTGCCAGCAGTTTGGCGGCCAGGGGAAGCTACACCTTC. Amino acids: CASSLAARGSYTF.

This clonotype was seen just once. V usage is TRBV28 and J usage is TRBJ1-2; the D gene is possibly TRBD1 (6 bases). Germline lookup yields CDR1 MDHEN and CDR2 SYDVKM. This CDR3 spans 12 amino acids. V was cut by 7 bases and J by 2 bases, with 8 bases left in between. The CDR3 loop reads CASNGQNYGYTF. CDR3 nucleotide sequence: TGTGCCAGCAACGGACAGAACTATGGCTACACCTTC.

This clonotype was counted many times. The V call is TRBV12-3 or TRBV12-4, the J call TRBJ1-2; 8 bases map to TRBD1. This CDR3 region has 13 residues. V gave up 5 bases and J gave up 3 bases; unmatched junction bases: 2. The CDR3 coding sequence is TGTGCCAGCAGTCAACAGGGGGACTATGGCTACACCTTC. Its translation: CASSQQGDYGYTF.